This T cell receptor beta chain was retrieved from a study of Tregs in tolerant kidney transplant recipients. Notes on the study in general: This study did not directly address biological reproducibility.

TCRdb keeps only in-frame clones here, not all; method: immunoSEQ multiplex PCR. Of around 70,000 clones in the sample, roughly 89% were seen once. Unstimulated Tregs (CD4+CD25+CD127-) and CD4+CD25- non-Tregs were sorted from PBMCs. V was clipped by 2 bases and J by 6 bases; unmatched bases: 6. This CDR3 contains 14 residues. Germline V CDR1 and CDR2: SNHLY, FYNNEI. This clone was counted once. Antigen: not known. V gene TRBV2 combines with J gene TRBJ2-5, with TRBD2 matching 7 bases. The specimen was CD8+ T cells from blood, collected before the transplant. The sequence came from a human donor who received a combined kidney and bone marrow transplant. The CDR3 DNA reads TGTGCCAGCAGTGAATGGGGGGGTAAGCAGACCCAGTACTTC. This sequence encodes CASSEWGGKQTQYF.